Only a few counts were recorded for the clone carrying this TCR beta chain. The CDR3 length is 16 residues. CDR1 and CDR2 from the germline V gene are KGHSH and LQKENI. After removal of 3 bases from V and 6 bases from J, the junction contained 10 bases not matched to a gene. These data belong to a study of beta chain features in type 1 diabetes. Reverse transcription of all isolated RNA meant that expressed TCRB transcripts were sequenced. Profiling relied on immunoSEQ multiplex PCR, and the TCRdb table lists in-frame clones only, not all of them. The sample lists under 950,000 clones; 17% were seen once.

Sequences were obtained from naive CD4+ T cells from blood. The chain links TRBV18 to TRBJ2-1; 8 bases fit TRBD2. This clonotype originated in a woman aged 18-29 years in good health. The CDR3 DNA reads as TGTGCCAGCTCACCGCGGATCGGGGGGGGTTCCAATGAGCAGTTCTTC. Its protein is CASSPRIGGGSNEQFF.